This T cell receptor beta chain originates from a study of Ad26.COV2.S vaccination and SARS-CoV-2 variants. General study findings and limits: Possible underestimation of total T cell responses by the TCR breadth and depth analyses was noted.

Of note for this clone: Antigen: not known.

Treatment denoted: around 19 received Ad26.COV2.S at low or high dose, single or two shots; 5 received placebo; per-sample allocation not given. Sampling happened 63 days after the first vaccine or placebo injection. An adult of 18-55 years in Boston served as donor. What was given as vaccine was an Ad26 vector encoding Wuhan-strain SARS-CoV-2 spike. Libraries were prepared by immunoSEQ multiplex PCR; TCRdb keeps only in-frame clonotypes and omits some of them. The data contain roughly 500,000 clones, around 90% of them singletons. CDR1 and CDR2 from the germline V gene are LGHNA and YNFKEQ. This CDR3 spans 14 amino acids. Trimming cost V 1 base and J 7 bases, with 11 bases left between them.

The V call is TRBV4-2, the J call TRBJ1-5; D not certain. This TCR derives from a person between 18 and 60 years old who received the Ad26.COV2.S COVID-19 vaccine or a placebo. The sample here was peripheral blood, taken in a trial of Ad26.COV2.S vaccine versus placebo. The CDR3 reads CASSQAGSIQPQHF. DNA of the CDR3: TGTGCCAGCAGCCAAGCGGGCAGCATACAGCCCCAGCATTTT.